Each of the 26 T cell receptor beta chains below was sequenced from the same sample in a study of T-cell memory formation after mild COVID-19. TCRdb re-called the 5' RACE reads through MiXCR, storing one row per CDR3 protein. The sample consists of approximately 290,000 distinct CDR3 sequences, approximately 19% of them appearing once. The sequenced sample was PBMCs or a T cell subset sorted from them (not recorded which). The receptors were gathered from a man aged 18 to 35 who had mild COVID-19 (a few samples of this study predate the infection). Cell type and time point are not known.

The sample holds a few counts of this clonotype. The chain employs TRBV28 and TRBJ2-2; D is unresolved. The V end lost 3 bases, the J end lost 1 base, and 3 bases lay between the germline ends. Germline CDR1 and CDR2: MDHEN and SYDVKM. The CDR3 length is 13 residues. The CDR3 DNA is TGTGCCAGCAGTTTCTGGAACACCGGGGAGCTGTTTTTT. Translated: CASSFWNTGELFF.

This sequence joins TRBV20-1 and TRBJ2-3; 7 nucleotides match TRBD2. The CDR3 is 14 residues long. Trimming took 3 bases from V and 3 from J; bases not matched to a gene: 6. Germline V CDR1 and CDR2: DFQATT, SNEGSKA (reference sequence). As DNA, the CDR3 is TGCAGTGCTAGGCGGACTAGTTTGACAGATACGCAGTATTTT. It encodes CSARRTSLTDTQYF.

The genes are TRBV7-9 and TRBJ1-5; D is unresolved. The V gene lost 0 bases and the J gene lost 11 bases, with 11 bases spanning the gap. CDR3 length equals 13 residues. Germline V gene sequence: CDR1 SEHNR, CDR2 FQNEAQ (reference sequence). The CDR3 coding sequence is TGTGCCAGCAGCTTAGCGCTTTCTGGCACCCAGCATTTT. Amino acids: CASSLALSGTQHF.

The chain is built from TRBV5-1 and TRBJ2-7, with TRBD1 identical over 10 bases. There are 15 residues in the CDR3. Germline CDR1 SGHRS, CDR2 YFSETQ. V lost 2 bases and J lost 5; bases outside the gene matches: 7. CDR3 bases: TGCGCCAGCAGCTTAGGGACAGGGGAAGATCACGAGCAGTACTTC. It translates to CASSLGTGEDHEQYF. Filled out from reference TRBV5-1 and TRBJ2-7, the complete variable domain reads KAGVTQTPRYLIKTRGQQVTLSCSPISGHRSVSWYQQTPGQGLQFLFEYFSETQRNKGNFPGRFSGRQFSNSRSEMNVSTLELGDSALYLCASSLGTGEDHEQYFGPGTRLTVT.

The CDR3: CSGTGSTNEKLFF. The CDR3 DNA reads TGCAGCGGGACAGGTTCAACTAATGAAAAACTGTTTTTT. This sequence joins TRBV29-1 and TRBJ1-4, with TRBD1 matching 7 bases. J was trimmed by 0 bases and V by 7 bases; bases with no gene match: 2. The CDR3 has 13 amino acids. The germline CDR1 and CDR2 sequences are SQVTM and ANQGSEA.

This clonotype has a handful of counts. The chain joins TRBV7-2 to TRBJ1-2; 7 bases are a match to TRBD1. Per germline, CDR1 SGHTA and CDR2 FQGNSA. V gave up 5 bases and J gave up 8 bases; unmatched junction bases: 5. This CDR3 is built from 12 residues. Here the CDR3 DNA reads TGTGCCAGCAGCCCCCCAGGGGGGGGCTACACCTTC. Protein: CASSPPGGGYTF.

The V call is TRBV29-1, the J call TRBJ2-3; either TRBD1 or TRBD2 may supply D (5 bases each). Germline V gene lookup returns CDR1 SQVTM and CDR2 ANQGSEA. V was cut by 6 bases and J by 1 base, with 14 bases left in between. The CDR3 consists of 14 residues. CDR3 nucleotide sequence: TGCAGCGTGGGACGTATGCTCGGCACAGATACGCAGTATTTT. As protein: CSVGRMLGTDTQYF.

This clonotype was detected a few times. A read error may produce the germline difference seen at one junction end. The V call is TRBV4-3, the J call TRBJ1-2; 8 bases match TRBD1. The germline gives CDR1 LGHNA, CDR2 YSLEER. The CDR3 contains 14 residues. The CDR3 coding sequence is TGTGCCAGCAGCCAAGGGACAGGTGGCTATGGCTACACCTTC. Its translation: CASSQGTGGYGYTF.

This clonotype has a handful of counts. V is TRBV4-3 and J is TRBJ2-3; D is ambiguous. V lost 2 bases and J 5 bases, leaving 14 bases between the germline ends. CDR1 is LGHNA, CDR2 YSLEER, per germline. The CDR3 extends over 15 amino acids. The CDR3 reads CASSQLVGRKDTQYF. The CDR3 DNA reads as TGCGCCAGCAGCCAACTCGTCGGAAGGAAAGATACGCAGTATTTT.

This sequence joins TRBV18 and TRBJ1-2; TRBD1 is a possible D gene (5 bases). The V end was cut by 4 bases, the J end by 4 bases, with 10 bases between. CDR3 length: 13 amino acids. Germline V CDR1 and CDR2: KGHSH, LQKENI. The CDR3 loop is CASSLSGTYGYTF. DNA for the CDR3: TGTGCCAGCTCACTTAGTGGGACCTATGGCTACACCTTC.

This clonotype was counted between two and nine times. The chain is built from TRBV27 and TRBJ1-5, with a tentative D call TRBD1 (6 bases). Per the germline V gene, CDR1 is MNHEY and CDR2 is SMNVEV (reference sequence). CDR3 size: 15 residues. V was clipped by 5 bases and J by 2 bases, with 13 bases between them. CDR3 in DNA: TGTGCCAGCAGTCCGCGGGGGGCCGGCAATCAGCCCCAGCATTTT. It encodes CASSPRGAGNQPQHF.

This clonotype was detected ten times or more. This chain uses TRBV7-2 with TRBJ2-1; 11 bases are a match to TRBD2. This CDR3 region has 15 residues. V shed 1 base and J 9 bases; nucleotides not matched to a gene: 5. The V gene's germline CDR1 is SGHTA and CDR2 FQGNSA. The CDR3 protein is CASSLVAGGYGEQFF. Here the CDR3 DNA reads TGTGCCAGCAGCTTAGTAGCGGGGGGGTATGGTGAGCAGTTCTTC.

In nucleotides, the CDR3 is TGCGCCAGCCGAACTAGCGGGGGGCCGGGCGGGGAGCTGTTTTTT. Residues: CASRTSGGPGGELFF. The chain carries TRBV10-2 and TRBJ2-2; 12 bases agree with TRBD2. V was clipped by 8 bases and J by 7 bases; unmatched bases: 8. Germline values: CDR1 WSHSY, CDR2 SAAADI. This CDR3 region has 15 residues.

The J gene is TRBJ1-1, the V gene TRBV5-1, with 8 bases that match TRBD1. After removal of 5 bases from V and 11 bases from J, the junction contained 20 bases not matched to a gene. The CDR3 spans 16 residues. Per germline, CDR1 SGHRS and CDR2 YFSETQ. CDR3 loop: CASRASIGQGHFPAFF. The CDR3 bases are TGCGCCAGCAGGGCTAGCATCGGACAGGGCCACTTTCCGGCTTTCTTT.

The V gene is TRBV7-6, the J gene TRBJ2-1, with 7 bases aligning to TRBD1. The CDR3 is made up of 16 amino acids. After removal of 2 bases from V and 9 bases from J, the junction contained 13 bases not matched to a gene. The germline CDR1 and CDR2 sequences are SGHVS and FNYEAQ. CDR3 coding DNA: TGTGCCAGCAGCTTAATGGTACCAGGGGGTTTCGCTGAGCAGTTCTTC. Amino acids: CASSLMVPGGFAEQFF.

This clonotype has a count of ten or more. The V gene is TRBV20-1, the J gene TRBJ1-1; the D is unclear. This CDR3 spans 12 amino acids. V shed 3 bases and J shed 1 base, with 6 bases lying between them. Germline CDR1 and CDR2: DFQATT and SNEGSKA (reference sequence). The CDR3: CSARPANTEAFF. The CDR3 DNA reads TGCAGTGCTAGGCCGGCGAACACTGAAGCTTTCTTT.

This clonotype was found a few times. The chain combines TRBV6-5 with TRBJ2-1; D tentatively fits TRBD1 or TRBD2 (5 bases each). The germline CDR1 and CDR2 sequences are MNHEY and SVGAGI. The CDR3 loop spans 13 amino acids. V was clipped by 2 bases and J by 12 bases, with 14 bases between them. The chain's CDR3 is CASSYASGTAQFF. The CDR3 DNA sequence: TGTGCCAGCAGTTACGCTTCCGGGACCGCGCAGTTCTTC.

DNA for the CDR3: TGCAGTGCTAGACGCGAGCTTTCTGGCTACACCTTC. Protein product: CSARRELSGYTF. V is TRBV20-1 and J is TRBJ1-2; D unresolved. Trimming stripped 2 bases from V and 7 bases from J, with 11 bases between. CDR3 length: 12 amino acids. The germline V gene has CDR1 DFQATT and CDR2 SNEGSKA (reference sequence).

The chain couples TRBV6-2 or TRBV6-3 to TRBJ2-1; D unclear. Trimming took 6 bases from V and 7 from J, leaving 10 bases between them. The germline gives CDR1 MNHEY, CDR2 SVGEGT. This CDR3 comprises 12 residues. CDR3 sequence (DNA): TGTGCCAGCAGCCGGTGGACGAATGAGCAGTTCTTC. It is translated as CASSRWTNEQFF.

A few counts support this clonotype. The chain uses TRBV6-5 and TRBJ1-4; no reliable D call. The length of the CDR3 is 14 residues. Germline V gene lookup returns CDR1 MNHEY and CDR2 SVGAGI. V was cut by 2 bases and J by 3 bases, with 7 bases left in between. CDR3 loop: CASSYRSPNEKLFF. Written as DNA, the CDR3 is TGTGCCAGCAGTTACCGCTCCCCTAATGAAAAACTGTTTTTT.

V is TRBV20-1 and J is TRBJ2-1; 14 bases map to TRBD2. The CDR3 sequence is 16 residues long. Germline CDR1 and CDR2: DFQATT and SNEGSKA (reference sequence). The ends lost 2 bases at V and 7 bases at J; junction bases unmatched: 7. Written as DNA, the CDR3 is TGCAGTGCTAGAAGACTAGCGGGGGGGCCTTATAATGAGCAGTTCTTC. It yields the protein CSARRLAGGPYNEQFF.

This clonotype was detected ten times or more. The rearrangement links TRBV6-2 or TRBV6-3 to TRBJ2-5, with TRBD2 matching 12 bases. Germline assignment: CDR1 MNHEY and CDR2 SVGEGT. The CDR3 is made up of 16 amino acids. V was pared by 5 bases and J by 5 bases, with 9 bases of the junction left unmatched. CDR3 bases: TGTGCCAGCAGTCCCCGGACTAGCGGGGTCCAGGAGACCCAGTACTTC. This encodes CASSPRTSGVQETQYF.

The rearrangement uses TRBV4-2 and TRBJ1-4, with TRBD1 matching over 9 bases. The V gene's germline CDR1 is LGHNA and CDR2 YNFKEQ. The CDR3 runs 16 residues. J gave up 5 bases and V 0 bases, and 4 bases lay outside the gene matches. CDR3 in DNA: TGTGCCAGCAGCCAAGATGGAGGGACAGGGAATGAAAAACTGTTTTTT. This sequence encodes CASSQDGGTGNEKLFF.

This rearrangement joins TRBV20-1 to TRBJ1-5; 9 nucleotides agree with TRBD1. V was pared by 5 bases and J by 7 bases, with 12 bases of the junction left unmatched. CDR1 is DFQATT, CDR2 SNEGSKA, per germline (reference sequence). The CDR3 totals 15 residues. In DNA form, the CDR3 reads TGCAGTGCTCTTGGACGGACAGGGGACAGGCAGCCCCAGCATTTT. It codes for CSALGRTGDRQPQHF.

In this sample, this clonotype turned up a few times. V is TRBV7-8 and J is TRBJ2-3, with unresolved D. Germline V CDR1 and CDR2: SGHVS, FQNEAQ. The CDR3 is 17 residues long. The V end was cut by 2 bases, the J end by 3 bases, with 18 bases between. The CDR3 reads CASSLFRVGTKTDTQYF. The CDR3 region has the DNA TGTGCCAGCAGCTTATTCCGTGTCGGAACGAAGACAGATACGCAGTATTTT. The variable domain in full, with the rest retrieved from reference TRBV7-8 and TRBJ2-3, is GAGVSQSPRYKVAKRGQDVALRCDPISGHVSLFWYQQALGQGPEFLTYFQNEAQLDKSGLPSDRFFAERPEGSVSTLKIQRTQQEDSAVYLCASSLFRVGTKTDTQYFGPGTRLTVL.

This clonotype was counted only a few times. The rearrangement links TRBV20-1 to TRBJ2-7; 7 bases line up with TRBD1. Per the germline V gene, CDR1 is DFQATT and CDR2 is SNEGSKA (reference sequence). The CDR3 is made up of 12 amino acids. V dropped 6 bases and J dropped 4; count of bases not matched to a gene: 6. CDR3 DNA: TGCAGTGCACAAGGGGGCTTGTACGAGCAGTACTTC. It is translated as CSAQGGLYEQYF.